The 30 T cell receptor beta chains below come from one sample, sequenced in a study of breast tumors, draining lymph nodes, adjacent tissues. TCRdb analysed the multiplex PCR reads with MiXCR anew, one entry per CDR3 protein. The profile covers approximately 230,000 distinct CDR3 sequences, with 30% to 35% appearing a single time and over 3.5% taken by the ten largest. The lymph nodes were axillary draining lymph nodes from breast cancer patients. The specimen sequenced was axillary lymph node tissue. The source of these receptors is a female donor with breast cancer. Some clones in this sample may be carry-over from other donors' samples.

There are many counts of this clonotype. CDR3 protein: CASRTWGTDTQYF. CDR3 nucleotide sequence: TGTGCCAGCAGAACCTGGGGGACAGATACGCAGTATTTT. This sequence joins TRBV6-1 and TRBJ2-3; the D gene could be TRBD1 or TRBD2 (5 bases each). This CDR3 comprises 13 residues. V was pared by 6 bases and J by 3 bases, with 10 bases between. CDR1 MNHNS and CDR2 SASEGT come from the germline V gene.

The rearrangement uses TRBV19 and TRBJ2-2; 13 bases match TRBD2. Germline CDR1 and CDR2: LNHDA and SQIVND (reference sequence). The V gene end was trimmed by 7 bases and the J gene end by 2 bases; junction bases not matched to a gene: 4. The CDR3 covers 16 residues. The CDR3 nucleotides read TGTGCCAGTACCCGACTAGCGGGGGGAAACACCGGGGAGCTGTTTTTT. Translated: CASTRLAGGNTGELFF.

Notes on this clonotype: A much larger clone is a single base away; this may be a read error. This sequence joins TRBV6-5 and TRBJ2-7; D is possibly TRBD1 (6 bases). The CDR3 runs 13 residues. Germline CDR1 and CDR2: MNHEY and SVGAGI. CDR3 amino acids: CASILTGSYGQYF. The DNA for the CDR3 is TGTGCCAGCATTCTGACAGGCTCCTACGGGCAGTACTTC.

The sample holds many counts of this clonotype. The V and J genes are TRBV20-1 and TRBJ2-7; D possibly corresponds to TRBD2 (6 bases). V lost 5 bases, J lost 2 bases, and 13 bases lay in between. Germline V gene data show CDR1 as DFQATT and CDR2 as SNEGSKA (reference sequence). There are 13 residues in the CDR3. DNA of the CDR3: TGCAGTGCTTCACCGGGACTTACCTACGAGCAGTACTTC. Residues: CSASPGLTYEQYF.

The chain couples TRBV20-1 to TRBJ2-5, with TRBD1 matching over 7 bases. CDR1 is DFQATT and CDR2 is SNEGSKA in the germline V gene (reference sequence). After removal of 2 bases from V and 11 bases from J, the junction contained 14 bases not matched to a gene. CDR3 size: 14 residues. CDR3 coding DNA: TGCAGTGCTAGACGGACCGAGGGGACAGCTACGCAGTACTTC. Its protein product is CSARRTEGTATQYF.

The chain joins TRBV5-1 to TRBJ2-7; no reliable D call. Germline CDR1 and CDR2: SGHRS and YFSETQ. Trimming stripped 0 bases from V and 3 bases from J, with 13 bases between. The CDR3 has 15 residues. The CDR3 DNA reads TGCGCCAGCAGCTTGGAAGCAGGAAGGGACTACGAGCAGTACTTC. As protein: CASSLEAGRDYEQYF.

For this clonotype: This may come from a read error, since a much larger clone is one base off. This chain links TRBV6-1 with TRBJ1-2; D remains unclear. The germline CDR1 and CDR2 sequences are MNHNS and SASEGT. This CDR3 is 13 amino acids long. V was pared by 6 bases and J by 8 bases, with 16 bases between. CDR3 bases: TGTGCCAGCAGAGAATGGGCAGGAAAAGGCTACACCTTC. It translates to CASREWAGKGYTF.

The V and J genes are TRBV2 and TRBJ1-1; D call uncertain. With 6 bases removed from V and 1 base from J, the gap between germline ends came to 3 bases. This CDR3 is 11 amino acids long. Per the germline V gene, CDR1 is SNHLY and CDR2 is FYNNEI. In DNA form, the CDR3 reads TGTGCCAGCAGACGGAACACTGAAGCTTTCTTT. Its translation is CASRRNTEAFF.

The rearrangement uses TRBV7-3 and TRBJ2-6; 10 nucleotides match TRBD2. The junction had 8 bases not matched to a gene; V was cut back by 5 bases and J by 4 bases. Germline V gene sequence: CDR1 SGHTA, CDR2 FQGTGA. This CDR3 comprises 17 residues. The CDR3 sequence is CASSPPLAGPGANVLTF. In DNA, the CDR3 is TGTGCCAGCAGCCCTCCACTAGCGGGACCCGGGGCCAACGTCCTGACTTTC.

This clonotype has ten or more counts. V is TRBV19 and J is TRBJ1-6; tentatively, D is TRBD1 (5 bases). The V gene's germline CDR1 is LNHDA and CDR2 SQIVND (reference sequence). Trimming cost V 9 bases and J 7 bases, with 19 bases left between them. The CDR3 runs to 15 residues. CDR3 sequence: CASALTGTENSPLHF. The CDR3 region has the DNA TGTGCCAGCGCCCTGACCGGGACGGAGAATTCACCCCTCCACTTT.

This clonotype came up a few times. The rearrangement joins TRBV3-1 to TRBJ2-2, with 8 positions matching TRBD2. In germline, CDR1 is LGHDT, CDR2 YNNKEL (reference sequence). The CDR3 consists of 14 residues. J gave up 6 bases and V 5 bases, and 5 bases lay outside the gene matches. The CDR3: CASSLGREAGELFF. CDR3 in DNA: TGTGCCAGCAGCTTAGGGCGGGAGGCCGGGGAGCTGTTTTTT.

This clonotype was counted at least ten times. This chain uses TRBV7-8 with TRBJ2-1; 7 nucleotides align to TRBD1. Germline V lookup: CDR1 SGHVS, CDR2 FQNEAQ. CDR3 size: 15 residues. V trimming: 1 base; J trimming: 4 bases; junction bases outside the gene matches: 4. CDR3 nucleotides: TGTGCCAGCAGCTTAGACAGGGGTGGTTACAATGAGCAGTTCTTC. Protein product: CASSLDRGGYNEQFF. The whole variable domain, filled in from reference TRBV7-8 and TRBJ2-1, reads GAGVSQSPRYKVAKRGQDVALRCDPISGHVSLFWYQQALGQGPEFLTYFQNEAQLDKSGLPSDRFFAERPEGSVSTLKIQRTQQEDSAVYLCASSLDRGGYNEQFFGPGTRLTVL.

This clonotype came up a few times. The rearrangement joins TRBV3-1 to TRBJ2-1; D is possibly TRBD1 (6 bases). Germline V gene sequence: CDR1 LGHDT, CDR2 YNNKEL (reference sequence). This CDR3 has 12 residues. V was trimmed by 3 bases and J by 12 bases, leaving 12 bases between them. The CDR3 DNA reads as TGTGCCAGCAGCCAGGCCGGGACATGGCAGTTCTTC. As protein: CASSQAGTWQFF.

Only a few counts were recorded for this clonotype. Given a much more abundant clone one base away, this may be a read error. V and J are TRBV20-1 and TRBJ2-1; TRBD2 aligns across 9 bases. The length of the CDR3 is 14 residues. Per germline, CDR1 DFQATT and CDR2 SNEGSKA (reference sequence). V trimming: 0 bases; J trimming: 9 bases; junction bases outside the gene matches: 6. In nucleotides, the CDR3 is TGCAGTGCTAGAGAAGGACTAGCGATCACTGAGCAGTTCTTC. Amino acids: CSAREGLAITEQFF.

This clonotype occurred many times. The chain carries TRBV11-2 and TRBJ1-2; D possibly corresponds to TRBD1 (5 bases). The CDR3 is 16 residues long. The V end was cut by 3 bases, the J end by 0 bases, with 14 bases between. From germline, CDR1 is SGHAT and CDR2 FQNNGV. CDR3 residues: CASSFFRGEANYGYTF. The CDR3 nucleotides read TGTGCCAGCAGCTTCTTTCGGGGCGAGGCTAACTATGGCTACACCTTC.

V gene TRBV29-1 combines with J gene TRBJ2-7; D may be TRBD1 (6 bases). Trimming cost V 6 bases and J 3 bases, with 12 bases left between them. The CDR3 consists of 12 residues. Germline lookup yields CDR1 SQVTM and CDR2 ANQGSEA. The CDR3 region has the DNA TGCAGCGTCGCCCAGGACAGCTACGAGCAGTACTTC. Translation gives CSVAQDSYEQYF.

The chain carries TRBV6-1 and TRBJ2-3, with no clear D. Germline assignment: CDR1 MNHNS and CDR2 SASEGT. Trimming shortened V by 1 base and J by 6 bases, and 11 bases separated the two germline ends. This CDR3 has 14 residues. The CDR3: CASSEDPVRDTQYF. The CDR3 nucleotides are TGTGCCAGCAGTGAAGATCCGGTTCGGGATACGCAGTATTTT.

The chain links TRBV15 to TRBJ2-5, with D possibly TRBD2 on 7 matching bases. This CDR3 contains 14 residues. Looked up from germline, CDR1 is LNHNV and CDR2 is YYDKDF (reference sequence). V lost 6 bases and J 4 bases, leaving 15 bases between the germline ends. Here the CDR3 DNA reads TGTGCCACCAGGGGGGGGGGCCTGCGAGAGACCCAGTACTTC. Its translation is CATRGGGLRETQYF.

This clonotype was recorded many times. The V gene is TRBV4-1, the J gene TRBJ2-1, with unresolved D. The CDR3 sequence is 15 residues long. CDR1 and CDR2 (germline): MGHRA, YSYEKL. The V and J ends lost 5 bases and 0 bases respectively, with 11 bases between them. The CDR3 DNA sequence: TGCGCCAGCAGCTCTCATTCTCCCTCCTACAATGAGCAGTTCTTC. Translation gives CASSSHSPSYNEQFF.

The CDR3 loop is CSVGTGGDSPLHF. The CDR3, as DNA: TGCAGTGTCGGGACAGGGGGTGATTCACCCCTCCACTTT. The chain carries TRBV20-1 and TRBJ1-6, with 11 bases fitting TRBD1. The CDR3 totals 13 residues. V was clipped by 7 bases and J by 8 bases; unmatched bases: 4. CDR1 and CDR2 (germline): DFQATT, SNEGSKA (reference sequence).

The chain links TRBV20-1 to TRBJ2-6; tentative D call: TRBD1 (5 bases). The CDR3 loop spans 17 amino acids. Germline-derived CDR1 and CDR2 are DFQATT and SNEGSKA (reference sequence). The V and J ends lost 1 base and 7 bases respectively, with 20 bases between them. The CDR3 sequence is CSARGAWAGPTANVLTF. As DNA, the CDR3 is TGCAGTGCTAGAGGGGCCTGGGCAGGGCCTACAGCCAACGTCCTGACTTTC.

Ten or more counts support this clonotype. This CDR3 is CSARSTRSTDTQYF. Written as DNA, the CDR3 is TGCAGTGCTAGATCGACTCGTAGCACAGATACGCAGTATTTT. The rearrangement joins TRBV20-1 to TRBJ2-3; D is undetermined. Germline values: CDR1 DFQATT, CDR2 SNEGSKA (reference sequence). This CDR3 spans 14 amino acids. V lost 2 bases and J lost 0, with 9 bases in between.

Ten or more counts support this clonotype. The chain has TRBV10-3 and TRBJ2-1, with TRBD1 identical over 10 bases. CDR1 is ENHRY, CDR2 SYGVKD, per germline. The CDR3 consists of 16 residues. With 0 bases clipped from V and 7 bases from J, the junction kept 6 bases outside the gene matches. CDR3 protein: CAISESDRGRRNEQFF. The CDR3 DNA reads as TGTGCCATCAGTGAGTCTGACAGGGGGCGCCGGAATGAGCAGTTCTTC.

This clonotype was seen at least ten times. V and J are TRBV7-2 and TRBJ2-3; TRBD2 matches 8 bases. The CDR3 is 15 amino acids. CDR1 and CDR2 from the germline V gene are SGHTA and FQGNSA. J gave up 1 base and V 3 bases, and 3 bases lay outside the gene matches. Written as DNA, the CDR3 is TGTGCCAGCAGCTTGCGGGGGGCTGGCACAGATACGCAGTATTTT. Its translation is CASSLRGAGTDTQYF. The complete variable domain, with remaining parts taken from reference TRBV7-2 and TRBJ2-3, reads GAGVSQSPSNKVTEKGKDVELRCDPISGHTALYWYRQSLGQGLEFLIYFQGNSAPDKSGLPSDRFSAERTGGSVSTLTIQRTQQEDSAVYLCASSLRGAGTDTQYFGPGTRLTVL.

This clonotype has a count of ten or more. The chain combines TRBV29-1 with TRBJ2-3; 10 bases align to TRBD1. This CDR3 region has 14 residues. Germline trimming cut 8 bases from V and 2 bases from J; bases unmatched to any gene: 7. In germline, CDR1 is SQVTM, CDR2 ANQGSEA. The CDR3 loop reads CSSRTGGYTDTQYF. CDR3 bases: TGCAGCTCTAGGACAGGGGGGTACACAGATACGCAGTATTTT.

This chain connects TRBV7-2 to TRBJ2-5, with a tentative D call TRBD1 (6 bases). Between the trimmed V and J ends, which lost 4 bases and 1 base, there was a span of 13 bases. This CDR3 region has 15 residues. CDR1 is SGHTA and CDR2 is FQGNSA in the germline V gene. CDR3 protein: CASSSKDRLQETQYF. The CDR3 DNA reads TGTGCCAGCAGCTCGAAGGACAGACTCCAAGAGACCCAGTACTTC. Variable domain in full (rest from reference TRBV7-2 and TRBJ2-5): GAGVSQSPSNKVTEKGKDVELRCDPISGHTALYWYRQSLGQGLEFLIYFQGNSAPDKSGLPSDRFSAERTGGSVSTLTIQRTQQEDSAVYLCASSSKDRLQETQYFGPGTRLLVL.

This clonotype has a handful of counts. Since a much larger clone is just one base distant, this may be a read error. The chain carries TRBV6-6 and TRBJ2-3; 9 nucleotides line up with TRBD1. The germline V gene encodes CDR1 MNHNY and CDR2 SVGAGI (reference sequence). The V gene end was trimmed by 5 bases and the J gene end by 3 bases; junction bases not matched to a gene: 6. The CDR3 extends over 15 amino acids. The CDR3 DNA is TGTGCCAGCAGTCCGGGGACAGGGTGGACAGATACGCAGTATTTT. Translating gives CASSPGTGWTDTQYF.

This clonotype appeared a few times. The chain combines TRBV7-9 with TRBJ2-1; D is ambiguous. Between the trimmed V and J ends, which lost 0 bases and 6 bases, there was a span of 6 bases. The CDR3 contains 13 residues. Looked up from germline, CDR1 is SEHNR and CDR2 is FQNEAQ (reference sequence). CDR3 sequence reads: CASSLAGFNEQFF. The CDR3, as DNA: TGTGCCAGCAGCTTAGCGGGGTTCAATGAGCAGTTCTTC.

This clonotype was recorded at least ten times. The V and J genes are TRBV7-8 and TRBJ2-7; TRBD1 agrees at 11 bases. V lost 5 bases to trimming and J lost 4 bases; unmatched junction nucleotides: 4. The CDR3 runs 14 residues. Per the germline V gene, CDR1 is SGHVS and CDR2 is FQNEAQ. The chain's CDR3 is CASSPRDRGYEQYF. CDR3 nucleotides: TGTGCCAGCAGCCCCCGGGACAGGGGGTACGAGCAGTACTTC.

The chain has TRBV29-1 and TRBJ2-1; 10 positions match TRBD1. Germline CDR1 reads SQVTM; CDR2 reads ANQGSEA. CDR3 length: 13 amino acids. V shed 5 bases, J shed 4 bases, and the junction held 2 bases outside the gene matches. CDR3 DNA sequence: TGCAGCGTTCTGGGACAGGGGTACAATGAGCAGTTCTTC. Translated: CSVLGQGYNEQFF.